A single sample is the source of the 10 T cell receptor beta chains below, sequenced in a study of blood T cell repertoires in COVID-19. Method: immunoSEQ multiplex PCR; TCRdb's copy keeps in-frame clones and lacks some. The table has 150,000 to 200,000 clones, 80% to 90% seen once. The sequenced sample consisted of peripheral blood. Every receptor here comes from a woman aged 45 to 65 with acute or convalescent COVID-19.

Regarding this clone: The sample contains more than one DNA sequence encoding this CDR3. The gene calls are TRBV24-1 and TRBJ1-2, with 9 bases lining up with TRBD1. Germline CDR1 reads KGHDR; CDR2 reads SFDVKD. This CDR3 is built from 14 residues. Trimming removed 4 bases from V and 5 bases from J; junction bases left unmatched: 4. CDR3 sequence reads: CATSDAQGAYGYTF. The CDR3 region has the DNA TGTGCCACCAGTGACGCACAGGGGGCGTATGGCTACACCTTC.

The chain links TRBV5-5 to TRBJ1-2; 7 nucleotides match TRBD1. Germline values: CDR1 SGHKS, CDR2 YYEKEE (reference sequence). The junction had 15 bases not matched to a gene; V was cut back by 3 bases and J by 7 bases. CDR3 length equals 16 residues. Here the CDR3 DNA reads TGTGCCAGCAGCTCTCAATTCGACAGGGCAGAGTTTGGCTACACCTTC. It yields the protein CASSSQFDRAEFGYTF.

The genes are TRBV30 and TRBJ1-4; 8 nucleotides agree with TRBD1. V lost 2 bases to trimming and J lost 7 bases; unmatched junction nucleotides: 3. The CDR3 has 13 amino acids. The V gene's germline CDR1 is GTSNPN and CDR2 SVGIG (reference sequence). The CDR3 bases are TGTGCCTGGAGTACAGGGGGTGGTGAAAAACTGTTTTTT. Translating it yields CAWSTGGGEKLFF. The full variable domain, with the rest looked up from reference TRBV30 and TRBJ1-4, is SQTIHQWPATLVQPVGSPLSLECTVEGTSNPNLYWYRQAAGRGLQLLFYSVGIGQISSEVPQNLSASRPQDRQFILSSKKLLLSDSGFYLCAWSTGGGEKLFFGSGTQLSVL.

The V gene is TRBV10-2, the J gene TRBJ1-1; maybe TRBD1 (6 bases). The V end was cut by 3 bases, the J end by 5 bases, with 13 bases between. The CDR3 has 14 amino acids. The germline V gene encodes CDR1 WSHSY and CDR2 SAAADI. This chain's CDR3 is CASSEQGLLTEAFF. CDR3 DNA sequence: TGCGCCAGCAGTGAACAGGGTTTGTTAACTGAAGCTTTCTTT.

The chain employs TRBV5-6 and TRBJ2-3, with 8 nucleotides matching TRBD1. This CDR3 has 14 amino acids. Germline V gene sequence: CDR1 SGHDT, CDR2 YYEEEE. V lost 4 bases to trimming and J lost 1 base; unmatched junction nucleotides: 2. The CDR3 spells CASSQDRGTDTQYF. In nucleotides, the CDR3 is TGTGCCAGCAGCCAGGACAGGGGCACAGATACGCAGTATTTT.

The V and J genes are TRBV19 and TRBJ1-2; D is unresolved. Germline CDR1 LNHDA, CDR2 SQIVND (reference sequence). Trimming stripped 5 bases from V and 1 base from J, with 5 bases between. There are 12 residues in the CDR3. This chain's CDR3 is CASSLINYGYTF. The CDR3, as DNA: TGTGCCAGTAGTTTAATTAACTATGGCTACACCTTC.

This chain links TRBV28 with TRBJ2-1; 7 positions agree with TRBD2. CDR3 size: 15 residues. Germline CDR1 MDHEN, CDR2 SYDVKM. V gave up 4 bases and J gave up 1 base; unmatched junction bases: 4. CDR3 nucleotide sequence: TGTGCCAGCAGTTCAAGCGGGACGTCCTACAATGAGCAGTTCTTC. Its translation is CASSSSGTSYNEQFF.

The gene calls are TRBV30 and TRBJ2-7; D perhaps matches TRBD1 (6 bases). The germline gives CDR1 GTSNPN, CDR2 SVGIG (reference sequence). CDR3 length equals 13 residues. Between the trimmed V and J ends, which lost 7 bases and 2 bases, there was a span of 15 bases. The CDR3 coding sequence is TGTGCCTATTTTGCAGGGGCGACCTACGAGCAGTACTTC. Translating it yields CAYFAGATYEQYF.

This chain links TRBV24-1 with TRBJ2-1; D might be TRBD2 (6 bases). Trimming took 3 bases from V and 7 from J, leaving 18 bases between them. This CDR3 spans 16 amino acids. Germline-derived CDR1 and CDR2 are KGHDR and SFDVKD. The CDR3 spells CATSDTTGVKGNEQFF. CDR3 in DNA: TGTGCCACCAGTGATACCACGGGGGTAAAGGGGAATGAGCAGTTCTTC.

This clone was counted between two and nine times. Other DNA sequences in this sample translate to the same CDR3. The V call is TRBV10-3, the J call TRBJ2-3, with TRBD1 matching 11 bases. Trimming took 9 bases from V and 6 from J; bases not matched to a gene: 5. The V gene's germline CDR1 is ENHRY and CDR2 SYGVKD. The CDR3 runs 13 residues. The CDR3 spells CAIRDRGGDTQYF. The CDR3 coding sequence is TGTGCCATAAGGGACAGGGGGGGGGATACGCAGTATTTT.